This TCR beta chain was sequenced in a study of blood T cell repertoires in COVID-19. Study-wide background: The United States, Italy and Spain provided the acute and convalescent COVID-19 samples. T cells, B-cell-depleted T cells, or PBMCs provided the cDNA or gDNA that served as material.

V lost 2 bases to trimming and J lost 5 bases; unmatched junction nucleotides: 1. CDR3 size: 13 residues. Germline CDR1 and CDR2: KGHSH and LQKENI. In the original workflow: By means of reference gene primer amplification, nucleated cell counts were estimated. TCRdb keeps only in-frame clones here, not all; method: immunoSEQ multiplex PCR. V and J calls and clone size come straight from that table; D and trimming were deduced from the DNA. Among roughly 140,000 clones, about 86% were seen once, and the ten largest hold 8.2%. This TCR derives from a human donor in a cohort sampled during active COVID-19. Sequencing was carried out using peripheral blood. This chain links TRBV18 with TRBJ2-7, with 9 bases fitting TRBD1. CDR3 in amino acids: CASSPWTGDEQYF. For the CDR3, the DNA is TGTGCCAGCTCACCATGGACAGGGGACGAGCAGTACTTC.